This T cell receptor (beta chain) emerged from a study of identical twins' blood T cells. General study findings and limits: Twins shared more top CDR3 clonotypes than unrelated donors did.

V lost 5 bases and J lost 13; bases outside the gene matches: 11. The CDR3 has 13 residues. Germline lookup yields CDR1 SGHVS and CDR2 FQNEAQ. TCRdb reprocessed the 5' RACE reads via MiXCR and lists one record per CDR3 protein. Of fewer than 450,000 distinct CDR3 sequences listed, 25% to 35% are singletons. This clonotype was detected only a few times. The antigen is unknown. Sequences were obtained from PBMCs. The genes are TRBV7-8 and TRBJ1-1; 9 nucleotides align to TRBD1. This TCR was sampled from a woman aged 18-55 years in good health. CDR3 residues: CASSLGTGYIVFF. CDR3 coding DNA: TGTGCCAGCAGCCTTGGGACAGGGTATATTGTTTTCTTT.